This paragraph covers one TCR beta chain sequence. Antigen unknown. This sample was taken from a study of cytomegalovirus exposure and HLA in healthy donors. About the study: One earlier analysis, a look at some 180 million T cells, found some 120 million unique TCR beta sequences.

Germline V gene sequence: CDR1 MDHEN, CDR2 SYDVKM. Trimming removed 5 bases from V and 5 bases from J; junction bases left unmatched: 10. This CDR3 is built from 15 residues. The PCR contained 60 Vbeta and 13 Jbeta primers. Measured with immunoSEQ multiplex PCR; TCRdb has only the in-frame clones, and not every one. Of more than 95,000 clones in the sample, roughly 13% were seen once. Regarding the study as a whole: Later, an analysis found that common viral pathogens appeared to be linked with several of the most significant clusters. Most subjects had HLA-A and HLA-B alleles reportedly predicted accurately by TCR beta sequences.

The chain recombines TRBV28 with TRBJ1-2; 8 bases align to TRBD1. The source material was PBMCs. The receptor's source is a man aged 40-50 years in good health and CMV-seropositive. The CDR3 reads CASSLPGQDGYGYTF. CDR3 coding DNA: TGTGCCAGCAGTCTCCCGGGACAGGACGGATATGGCTACACCTTC.